This is a list of T cell receptor beta chains from one sample in a study of shared clonotypes between healthy human individuals. Generated by immunoSEQ multiplex PCR, the TCRdb table keeps only in-frame clones and is missing some. The sample carries some 1.4 million clones, 96% recorded once. Sequences were obtained from naive CD4+ T cells sorted from blood. Every receptor here comes from a man aged 30 to 39 in good health. Both conserved end residues are part of each CDR3. The D gene is left open where the match is weak. Not all rows give a size; the values are once, few, many and, for expanded clones, a class.

-	TRBV7-2	TRBJ2-7	TRBD1	TGTGCCAGCGGGCCTAAGACAGGGGGTGGCTACGAGCAGTACTTC	CASGPKTGGGYEQYF
-	TRBV4-1	TRBJ2-7	TRBD2	TGCGCCAGCAGCCAGGGACTAGCGGGAGGGAGTCACGACGAGCAGTACTTC	CASSQGLAGGSHDEQYF
-	TRBV7-9	TRBJ2-2	-	TGTGCCAGCAGCTTCCACCTCGTCGGCGGGGAGCTGTTTTTT	CASSFHLVGGELFF
-	TRBV18	TRBJ1-1	TRBD1	TGTGCCAGCTCACGCACAGGGGGTCCCACTGAAGCTTTCTTT	CASSRTGGPTEAFF
-	TRBV28	TRBJ2-5	TRBD2	TGTGCCAGCAGAGCGGGGGGGCGGGAGACCCAGTACTTC	CASRAGGRETQYF
-	TRBV2	TRBJ2-1	-	TGTGCCAGCAGTGTCCTACAGCGAAATGAGCAGTTCTTC	CASSVLQRNEQFF
once	TRBV6-5	TRBJ2-7	-	TGTGCCAGCAGTTACACAGGAGCCTACGAGCAGTACTTC	CASSYTGAYEQYF
-	TRBV9	TRBJ2-5	-	TGTGCCAGCAGCGTAGGCGAGGTCGGGACCCAGTACTTC	CASSVGEVGTQYF
-	TRBV2	TRBJ2-2	TRBD2	TGTGCCAGTGCGTCAACCGGGACTAGCGGGAGGGACCCGAACACCGGGGAGCTGTTTTTT	CASASTGTSGRDPNTGELFF
-	TRBV11-2	TRBJ2-1	-	TGTGCCAGCAGCCCTATCCGGGGGGCCCTTCAAGACTCCTACAATGAGCAGTTCTTC	CASSPIRGALQDSYNEQFF
-	TRBV7-9	TRBJ2-3	-	TGTGCCAGCAGCCCCGGTCGAGGAGGGTCAGATACGCAGTATTTT	CASSPGRGGSDTQYF
-	TRBV19	TRBJ1-5	-	TGTGCCAGTAGTATTGAAAAGGGGGTGTCCCAGCATTTT	CASSIEKGVSQHF
-	TRBV6-4	TRBJ2-2	TRBD1	TGTGCCAGCAGTGAACAGGGGGCGGACACCGGGGAGCTGTTTTTT	CASSEQGADTGELFF
-	TRBV7-9	TRBJ1-5	-	TGTGCCAGCAGCCAAACCCTTGGTGGGGTTGCTCAGCCCCAGCATTTT	CASSQTLGGVAQPQHF
-	TRBV7-3	TRBJ1-1	TRBD1	TGTGCCAGCAGCCGACAGGGGGAGGGCACTGAAGCTTTCTTT	CASSRQGEGTEAFF
-	TRBV4-1	TRBJ1-5	TRBD1	TGCGCCAGCAGCCACACCACGGGACAGCAGAGTTATCAGCCCCAGCATTTT	CASSHTTGQQSYQPQHF
once	TRBV5-4	TRBJ2-2	-	TGTGCCAGCAGCCTCTTATTATCGCAACAGGGTCAGACCGGGGAGCTGTTTTTT	CASSLLLSQQGQTGELFF
-	TRBV11-2	TRBJ2-1	-	TGTGCCAGCAGAATGGGGGTGGGAGCCCAGTACTACAATGAGCAGTTCTTC	CASRMGVGAQYYNEQFF
-	TRBV6-6	TRBJ1-5	TRBD1	TGTGCCAGCAGTTATGCAGGGGGGAATAATCAGCCCCAGCATTTT	CASSYAGGNNQPQHF
-	TRBV7-8	TRBJ2-2	TRBD1	TGTGCCAGCAGCATGGACAGGGGGCTCGGCACCGGGGAGCTGTTTTTT	CASSMDRGLGTGELFF
-	TRBV9	TRBJ2-1	-	TGTGCCAGCAGCTTCCGACTGGGGGGCAATACCTACAATGAGCAGTTCTTC	CASSFRLGGNTYNEQFF
few	TRBV18	TRBJ1-1	-	TGTGCCAGCTCACCAGTCTCCGCGAACACTGAAGCTTTCTTT	CASSPVSANTEAFF
once	TRBV6-5	TRBJ1-1	-	TGTGCCAGCAGTTACCGAGCGGTTGCGGGCACTGAAGCTTTCTTT	CASSYRAVAGTEAFF
-	TRBV28	TRBJ2-5	-	TGTGCCAGCAGTTTATGGGAACTTGGGCAGGTAGAAGAGACCCAGTACTTC	CASSLWELGQVEETQYF
-	TRBV18	TRBJ1-4	-	TGTGCCAGCTCACCTGCCTCCCCGGCAACTAATGAAAAACTGTTTTTT	CASSPASPATNEKLFF
few	TRBV10-2	TRBJ1-1	-	TGCGCCAGCAGTGGACACCTTGAAGCTTTCTTT	CASSGHLEAFF
-	TRBV5-1	TRBJ2-2	-	TGCGCCAGCAGCTTACAGGGAAACACCGGGGAGCTGTTTTTT	CASSLQGNTGELFF
-	TRBV18	TRBJ2-1	-	TGTGCCAGCTCAGTTATGGGCAATGAGCAGTTCTTC	CASSVMGNEQFF
once	TRBV10-3	TRBJ2-7	-	TGTGCCATCAGTGGTGGGGGCCTCTCCACCTACGAGCAGTACTTC	CAISGGGLSTYEQYF
-	TRBV9	TRBJ2-1	-	TGTGCCAGCAGCCCAAGAGGGGGGAGGGCCGGCAGATACAATGAGCAGTTCTTC	CASSPRGGRAGRYNEQFF
-	TRBV19	TRBJ2-4	TRBD1	TGTGCCAGTAGTATAAGGACAGGGGACAAAAACATTCAGTACTTC	CASSIRTGDKNIQYF
-	TRBV13	TRBJ2-7	TRBD1	TGTGCCAGCAGCTTAGGAAGGGGGCGGATGGGCTACGAGCAGTACTTC	CASSLGRGRMGYEQYF
-	TRBV5-1	TRBJ2-7	TRBD2	TGCGCCAGCAGCTTGGTAACTAGCGGGAGTTCCTACGAGCAGTACTTC	CASSLVTSGSSYEQYF
-	TRBV6-1	TRBJ2-7	TRBD2	TGTGCCAGCATATGGTCAGCGGGAAGGGTCTACGAGCAGTACTTC	CASIWSAGRVYEQYF
-	TRBV7-3	TRBJ1-5	-	TGTGCCAGCAGCTCCCAGGGAGGTCGCAATCAGCCCCAGCATTTT	CASSSQGGRNQPQHF
-	TRBV11-3	TRBJ2-3	-	TGTGCCAGCAGCTTATTATCGGCTAGCACAGATACGCAGTATTTT	CASSLLSASTDTQYF
-	TRBV6-5	TRBJ2-2	-	TGTGCCAGCAGTTACTCGGGGATAAACACCGGGGAGCTGTTTTTT	CASSYSGINTGELFF
-	TRBV19	TRBJ2-1	-	TGTGCCAGTAGTATAGGAGCTAGTGTGAATGAGCAGTTCTTC	CASSIGASVNEQFF
-	TRBV7-6	TRBJ1-5	-	TGTGCCAGCAGCTTAGTGGAGCCCCGACTTGGCAATCAGCCCCAGCATTTT	CASSLVEPRLGNQPQHF
-	TRBV10-3	TRBJ1-1	TRBD1	TGTGCCATCAGCGGGACAGGGGCCACTTTCTTT	CAISGTGATFF
-	TRBV5-5	TRBJ1-5	-	TGTGCCAGCAGCTTGGCCGGGCGCAGCAATCAGCCCCAGCATTTT	CASSLAGRSNQPQHF
-	TRBV5-8	TRBJ2-1	TRBD2	TGTGCCAGCACGCGAGGACTAGCGGGTTTCCTCTCCTACAATGAGCAGTTCTTC	CASTRGLAGFLSYNEQFF
-	TRBV2	TRBJ1-1	-	TGTGCCAGCAGTGAACTAGGGGTGGGCACTGAAGCTTTCTTT	CASSELGVGTEAFF
-	TRBV9	TRBJ2-3	-	TGTGCCAGCAGCCAAAAATCGGGGACCCCGCAGTATTTT	CASSQKSGTPQYF
-	TRBV11-2	TRBJ2-3	-	TGTGCCAGCAACCTACAGGGTTCTAGCACAGATACGCAGTATTTT	CASNLQGSSTDTQYF
-	TRBV7-9	TRBJ2-7	TRBD2	TGTGCCAGCAGCAAAGGACTAGCGGGAGGGAGTCAGACCTACGAGCAGTACTTC	CASSKGLAGGSQTYEQYF
-	TRBV5-1	TRBJ2-5	TRBD2	TGCGCCAGCAGCTTGTACTTGCGGGAGGGCCTTAAGGAGACCCAGTACTTC	CASSLYLREGLKETQYF
-	TRBV28	TRBJ2-5	-	TGTGCCAGCAGTTTAATGGTTAAAGAGACCCAGTACTTC	CASSLMVKETQYF
-	TRBV11-3	TRBJ2-2	-	TGTGCCAGCAGCTTAGATAGAGGGAATACCGGGGAGCTGTTTTTT	CASSLDRGNTGELFF
-	TRBV7-9	TRBJ2-1	-	TGTGCCAGCAGCTTAGTTGCCGACCGGGTTTTCTTC	CASSLVADRVFF
-	TRBV10-1	TRBJ2-3	-	TGCGCCAGCAGTGAGTCGCGGTCGACAGATACGCAGTATTTT	CASSESRSTDTQYF
-	TRBV19	TRBJ1-4	TRBD1	TGTGCCAGTAGGATGACAGGGGTTAGTGAAAAACTGTTTTTT	CASRMTGVSEKLFF
once	TRBV5-1	TRBJ1-2	-	TGCGCCAGCAGCTTGGCCGGGGGGCTGGATGGCTACACCTTC	CASSLAGGLDGYTF
once	TRBV5-1	TRBJ2-5	TRBD1	TGCGCCAGCAGCTTGACAGGGGCCGGGGAGACCCAGTACTTC	CASSLTGAGETQYF
once	TRBV6-6	TRBJ1-2	-	TGTGCCAGCAGCCAAGGGCTATGGAACTATGGCTACACCTTC	CASSQGLWNYGYTF